This T cell receptor (beta chain) emerged from a study of blood T cell repertoires in COVID-19. Profiled with immunoSEQ multiplex PCR; TCRdb holds only in-frame clones, not every one. The sample lists some 150,000 clones; about 87% were seen once. The trim removed 5 bases at V and 7 bases at J, leaving 12 bases unmatched. CDR1 and CDR2 from the germline V gene are SGHAT and FQNNGV. The CDR3 loop spans 16 amino acids. This sequence was found in a woman between 45 and 60 years old with active or convalescent COVID-19. Source material: peripheral blood. The chain employs TRBV11-2 and TRBJ1-4, with 8 bases aligning to TRBD1. The CDR3, as DNA: TGTGCCAGCAGCCCAGGGACAGGCGGCGGTGGTGAAAAACTGTTTTTT. It is translated as CASSPGTGGGGEKLFF.